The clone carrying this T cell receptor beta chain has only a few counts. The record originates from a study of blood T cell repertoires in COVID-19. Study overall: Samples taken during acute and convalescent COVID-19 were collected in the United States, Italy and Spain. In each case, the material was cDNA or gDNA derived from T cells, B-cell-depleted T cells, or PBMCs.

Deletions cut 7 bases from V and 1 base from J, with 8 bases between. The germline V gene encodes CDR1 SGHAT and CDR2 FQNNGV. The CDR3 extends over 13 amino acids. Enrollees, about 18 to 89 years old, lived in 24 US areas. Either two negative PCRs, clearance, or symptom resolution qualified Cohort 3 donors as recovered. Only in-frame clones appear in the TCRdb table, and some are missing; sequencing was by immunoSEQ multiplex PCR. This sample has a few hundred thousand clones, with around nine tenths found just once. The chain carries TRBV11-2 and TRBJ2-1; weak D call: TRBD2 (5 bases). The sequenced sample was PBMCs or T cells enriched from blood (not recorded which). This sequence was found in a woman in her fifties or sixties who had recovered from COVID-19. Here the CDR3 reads CASTPGSYNEQFF. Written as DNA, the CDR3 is TGTGCCAGCACCCCGGGGTCCTACAATGAGCAGTTCTTC.